This T cell receptor beta chain stems from a study of immune characteristics of hereditary and idiopathic chronic pancreatitis. A note on the overall study: The study examined local immune cells and TCRbeta repertoires in the pancreas in hereditary and idiopathic chronic pancreatitis, using control pancreases from organ donors for comparison. TCRbeta sequencing was performed on 4 or 5 control pancreases, seven or eight hereditary chronic pancreatitis pancreases and roughly 6 idiopathic chronic pancreatitis pancreases. The gDNA-based approach was chosen because it involved minimal in vitro experimental manipulation of pancreas-infiltrating T cells. Broad study findings and their caveats: Chronic pancreatitis caused by alcohol use was not included in the study. Among about a dozen chronic pancreatitis patients, the number of productive TCR rearrangements showed a positive correlation with disease severity scores. Differences in Vbeta-Jbeta gene family usage, including TRBV10, TRBV19, TRBV23 and TRBV5, were found between hereditary and idiopathic chronic pancreatitis. Compared with controls, both chronic pancreatitis groups had significantly higher TCRbeta repertoire diversity and lower clonality. Because patient tissue could be obtained only at the time of TPIAT, differences in disease duration may have affected the immune findings.

The germline V gene yields ENHRY for CDR1 and SYGVKD for CDR2. At the junction V is shortened by 3 bases and J by 6 bases; bases outside the gene matches: 1. Its CDR3 holds 14 amino acids, cysteine through phenylalanine. The kept DNA is CDR3 alone, 42 bases in frame from the first base. There are a few counts of this clone. The antigen this receptor binds is unknown. No clone much larger than this one lies a single base away; base qualities are absent. The receptor library was made with the immunoSEQ multiplex PCR assay. From pancreatic genomic DNA, the TCRbeta CDR3 region and adjacent sequences were amplified and sequenced. The study's own analysis went as follows. Repertoire diversity was assessed as a mean normalized Shannon-Wiener index, and productive clonality and productive rearrangement counts were also measured. Control and chronic pancreatitis repertoire metrics were compared by means of the nonparametric Mann-Whitney U test. Shared clonotypes were defined as CDR3beta sequences with identical amino acid composition and length across subjects. TCRdb re-hosts the immuneACCESS table, in-frame sequences only. Its copies lack some clones; in the studies checked, an unresolved V gene accounts for under half of them, and the cause for the rest is not known. V, J and clone size were drawn from that table, and D and trimming were deduced from the DNA. The sample table contains 5,600 or so clones; only one count was recorded for around three quarters of them. Jointly, the top ten make up less than 9.5% of the sample.

Pancreas tissue with chronic pancreatitis was obtained from patients having total pancreatectomy with islet autotransplantation (TPIAT). Included chronic pancreatitis patients had no known history of diabetes. For TCRbeta sequencing, genomic DNA was pulled straight from bulk pancreas tissue, skipping any T cell sorting. At two US centers, pancreas tissues from patients and organ donors were collected on a consecutive basis. This TCR derives from a human donor with chronic pancreatitis. The sequenced sample consisted of pancreas tissue with hereditary chronic pancreatitis. The sequence links TRBV10-3 to TRBJ2-2, and TRBD1 aligns with 10 junction nucleotides. The CDR3 region has the sequence CAISEGQGAGELFF. The DNA reads TGTGCCATCAGTGAAGGACAGGGGGCCGGGGAGCTGTTTTTT.